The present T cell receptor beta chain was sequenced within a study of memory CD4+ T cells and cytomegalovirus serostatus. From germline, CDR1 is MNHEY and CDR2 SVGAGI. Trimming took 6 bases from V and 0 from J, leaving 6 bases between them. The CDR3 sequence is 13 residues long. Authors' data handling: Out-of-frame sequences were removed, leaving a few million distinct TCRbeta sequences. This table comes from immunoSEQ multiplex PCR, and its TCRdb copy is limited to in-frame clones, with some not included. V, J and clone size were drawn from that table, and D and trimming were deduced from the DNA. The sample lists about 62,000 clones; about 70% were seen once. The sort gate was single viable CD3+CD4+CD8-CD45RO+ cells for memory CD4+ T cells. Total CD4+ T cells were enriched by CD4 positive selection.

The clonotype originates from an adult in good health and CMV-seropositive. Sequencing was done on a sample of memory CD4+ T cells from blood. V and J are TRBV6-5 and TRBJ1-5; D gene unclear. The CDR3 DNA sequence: TGTGCCAGCAGCCCTTATAGCAATCAGCCCCAGCATTTT. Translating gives CASSPYSNQPQHF.